The 27 T cell receptor beta chains presented below share a single source sample, sequenced in a study of blood T cells in healthy people across ages. A second PCR of 7 to 11 cycles used a sample-barcoded 5' primer and a J-beta primer mix. Via MiXCR, TCRdb re-called the 5' RACE reads, giving one row per CDR3 protein. The table has about 930,000 distinct CDR3 sequences, approximately 32% seen once; the top ten hold 10%. These sequences were also reported in another study, on T cells of mothers and their children.

The sequenced sample was blood. Receptors originate from a woman in her thirties or forties in good health.

A remark on this clonotype: At one end the junction does not follow the germline gene, possibly because of a read error. The chain employs TRBV19 and TRBJ2-7; TRBD1 agrees at 7 bases. This CDR3 is 14 amino acids long. From germline, CDR1 is LNHDA and CDR2 SQIVND (reference sequence). The CDR3 nucleotides are TGTGCCAGTAGCTCGACAGGGATCTCCTACGAGCAGGACTTC. Its translation is CASSSTGISYEQDF.

About this clonotype: The junction and the germline gene differ at one end; a read error may be behind it. The chain couples TRBV5-1 to TRBJ2-5; TRBD1 matches 7 bases. The CDR3 contains 15 residues. Germline V lookup: CDR1 SGHRS, CDR2 YFSETQ. The CDR3 protein is CASSLGQSDPETQYF. In DNA form, the CDR3 reads TGCGCCAGCAGTTTGGGACAGAGTGATCCTGAGACCCAGTACTTC.

Notes on this clonotype: A much larger clone is a single base away; this may be a read error. This chain links TRBV12-3 or TRBV12-4 with TRBJ2-4; D not resolved. CDR3 length: 17 amino acids. The CDR3 region has the DNA TGTGCCAGCAGTTTGGGTTTCGCGGCCATAGCCGAAAACATTCAGTACTTC. Translated, it gives CASSLGFAAIAENIQYF.

This clonotype has just a few counts. The V gene is TRBV6-2 or TRBV6-3, the J gene TRBJ1-1, with TRBD1 matching 8 bases. The CDR3 is 17 amino acids. V was pared by 2 bases and J by 1 base, with 9 bases of the junction left unmatched. The germline V gene has CDR1 MNHEY and CDR2 SVGEGT. The CDR3 DNA sequence: TGTGCCAGCAGTTACCTACCCCCGACAGGGGAGAACACTGAAGCTTTCTTT. It specifies CASSYLPPTGENTEAFF.

As to this clonotype: This may stem from a read error, because a much larger clone lies one nucleotide away. The chain uses TRBV6-5 and TRBJ2-1; D assignment may be TRBD1 or TRBD2 (6 bases each). Trimming shortened V by 0 bases and J by 10 bases, and 16 bases separated the two germline ends. Germline lookup yields CDR1 MNHEY and CDR2 SVGAGI. The CDR3 has 15 amino acids. The CDR3 region is CASSYSGGQAVEQFF. The CDR3 nucleotides read TGTGCCAGCAGTTACTCCGGGGGCCAAGCTGTCGAGCAGTTCTTC.

This clonotype appeared many times. The V call is TRBV11-2, the J call TRBJ1-4; D remains unclear. The V and J ends lost 0 bases and 7 bases respectively, with 12 bases between them. The CDR3 is 15 amino acids. The germline V gene encodes CDR1 SGHAT and CDR2 FQNNGV. Here the CDR3 DNA reads TGTGCCAGCAGCTTAGATCGGGTCCGGGGTGAAAAACTGTTTTTT. Translation: CASSLDRVRGEKLFF.

V and J are TRBV30 and TRBJ2-2; D is unclear. Trimming cost V 3 bases and J 7 bases, with 6 bases left between them. The CDR3 extends over 11 amino acids. In germline, CDR1 is GTSNPN, CDR2 SVGIG (reference sequence). This chain's CDR3 is CAWSLGGELFF. The DNA for the CDR3 is TGTGCCTGGAGCCTTGGCGGGGAGCTGTTTTTT.

With regard to this clonotype: A single base separates this from a much larger clone, so it may be a read error. The rearrangement links TRBV6-6 to TRBJ2-3, with 7 bases aligning to TRBD1. The V gene's germline CDR1 is MNHNY and CDR2 SVGAGI (reference sequence). This CDR3 spans 14 amino acids. For the CDR3, the DNA is TGTGCCGGCAGTTATATGGGGACAGAAGATACGCAGTATTTT. As protein: CAGSYMGTEDTQYF.

This clonotype was detected many times. The chain links TRBV29-1 to TRBJ1-2; 8 bases agree with TRBD1. V shed 5 bases and J 5 bases; nucleotides not matched to a gene: 1. Germline CDR1 reads SQVTM; CDR2 reads ANQGSEA. The CDR3 length is 11 residues. The CDR3 spells CSVRTGYGYTF. The CDR3 DNA sequence: TGCAGCGTTCGGACAGGGTATGGCTACACCTTC. Full variable domain (rest looked up from reference TRBV29-1 and TRBJ1-2): SAVISQKPSRDICQRGTSLTIQCQVDSQVTMMFWYRQQPGQSLTLIATANQGSEATYESGFVIDKFPISRPNLTFSTLTVSNMSPEDSSIYLCSVRTGYGYTFGSGTRLTVV.

Concerning this clonotype itself: A much larger clonotype is one base distant, so this may be a read error. This chain joins TRBV4-1 and TRBJ2-7; 10 bases are shared with TRBD2. CDR1 is MGHRA, CDR2 YSYEKL, per germline. This CDR3 is 15 amino acids long. The CDR3 loop is CVSSQGLAGAYEQYF. In nucleotides, the CDR3 is TGCGTCAGCAGCCAAGGGCTAGCGGGGGCCTACGAGCAGTACTTC.

At least ten counts were recorded for this clonotype. The V gene is TRBV5-1, the J gene TRBJ2-7; 13 bases are shared with TRBD2. CDR1 SGHRS and CDR2 YFSETQ come from the germline V gene. This CDR3 is 17 amino acids long. Trimming removed 5 bases from V and 2 bases from J; junction bases left unmatched: 10. DNA of the CDR3: TGCGCCAGCAGGTTAGGGACTAGCGGGGTTTCGGCCTACGAGCAGTACTTC. It yields the protein CASRLGTSGVSAYEQYF.

Comment on this clonotype: The junction and the germline gene differ at one end; a read error may be behind it. This chain joins TRBV20-1 and TRBJ1-2, with a tentative D call TRBD1 (6 bases). This CDR3 is 14 amino acids long. Germline V gives CDR1 DFQATT, CDR2 SNEGSKA (reference sequence). CDR3 nucleotides: TGCAGTGCTGGACGGGGGGCGTCGAACTATGGCCACACCTTC. It is translated as CSAGRGASNYGHTF.

The V call is TRBV18, the J call TRBJ1-6; D gene unclear. V lost 3 bases to trimming and J lost 7 bases, with 7 bases between them. CDR1 KGHSH and CDR2 LQKENI come from the germline V gene. CDR3 length: 13 residues. CDR3 sequence reads: CASSPMGNSPLHF. Here the CDR3 DNA reads TGTGCCAGCTCACCGATGGGGAATTCACCCCTCCACTTT.

This chain uses TRBV9 with TRBJ2-3; unclear D gene. The length of the CDR3 is 13 residues. Germline CDR1 is SGDLS and CDR2 is YYNGEE. V was trimmed by 0 bases and J by 6 bases, leaving 8 bases between them. In DNA, the CDR3 is TGTGCCAGCAGCGTAGCATTACGCGATACGCAGTATTTT. Translation: CASSVALRDTQYF. Looking up the rest from reference TRBV9 and TRBJ2-3 gives the full variable domain: DSGVTQTPKHLITATGQRVTLRCSPRSGDLSVYWYQQSLDQGLQFLIQYYNGEERAKGNILERFSAQQFPDLHSELNLSSLELGDSALYFCASSVALRDTQYFGPGTRLTVL.

The gene calls are TRBV24-1 and TRBJ2-2; TRBD1 agrees at 7 bases. The CDR3 extends over 17 amino acids. With V trimmed by 4 bases and J by 0 bases, 7 bases remained unmatched. Germline CDR1 reads KGHDR; CDR2 reads SFDVKD. The CDR3 is CATSDPRTGANTGELFF. The CDR3 DNA is TGTGCCACCAGTGACCCTAGGACAGGAGCGAACACCGGGGAGCTGTTTTTT.

This clonotype showed up just once. A junction boundary mismatches the germline segment, possibly from a read error. This sequence joins TRBV5-5 and TRBJ2-1, with 10 bases lining up with TRBD2. The CDR3 covers 16 residues. From germline, CDR1 is SGHKS and CDR2 YYEKEE (reference sequence). The CDR3 protein is CARSLASSGGHNEQFF. DNA of the CDR3: TGTGCCCGCAGCTTGGCCTCTAGCGGGGGACACAATGAGCAGTTCTTC.

This clonotype was recorded a few times. J is TRBJ2-3 and V is TRBV7-3, with D uncertain. Trimming stripped 1 base from V and 1 base from J, with 6 bases between. The CDR3 loop spans 14 amino acids. Germline V gene lookup returns CDR1 SGHTA and CDR2 FQGTGA. Here the CDR3 reads CASSLRAGTDTQYF. The DNA of the CDR3 is TGTGCCAGCAGCTTAAGGGCAGGCACAGATACGCAGTATTTT.

V usage is TRBV6-1 and J usage is TRBJ1-3; D gene ambiguous. Between the trimmed V and J ends, which lost 6 bases and 0 bases, there was a span of 18 bases. Germline loops: CDR1 MNHNS, CDR2 SASEGT. CDR3 length equals 17 residues. The CDR3, as DNA: TGTGCCAGCAGAACTCAGGCGGACGTCGACTCTGGAAACACCATATATTTT. Translation: CASRTQADVDSGNTIYF.

Note on this clonotype: One end of the junction is discordant with germline, which a read error may explain. The rearrangement joins TRBV5-5 to TRBJ2-5, with D perhaps matching TRBD1 (5 bases). The CDR3 spans 13 residues. Germline V gene sequence: CDR1 SGHKS, CDR2 YYEKEE (reference sequence). This chain's CDR3 is CAGSLTAQETQYF. The CDR3 DNA is TGTGCCGGCAGCTTGACAGCCCAAGAGACCCAGTACTTC. The complete variable domain, with remaining parts taken from reference TRBV5-5 and TRBJ2-5, reads DAGVTQSPTHLIKTRGQQVTLRCSPISGHKSVSWYQQVLGQGPQFIFQYYEKEERGRGNFPDRFSARQFPNYSSELNVNALLLGDSALYLCAGSLTAQETQYFGPGTRLLVL.

A single count supports this clonotype. A junction end diverges from the germline sequence, so it may reflect a read error. This chain joins TRBV11-2 and TRBJ2-5; TRBD2 aligns across 7 bases. This CDR3 is built from 15 residues. CDR1 is SGHAT and CDR2 is FQNNGV in the germline V gene. The CDR3 DNA reads as TGTGCTAGCAGCTTAATGGGGGGAGGGAAAGAGACCCAGTACTTC. Protein product: CASSLMGGGKETQYF.

This clonotype occurred many times. V is TRBV6-5 and J is TRBJ2-7; perhaps TRBD1 as D (5 bases). Trimming removed 5 bases at V and 4 bases at J, with 12 bases between. The CDR3 contains 13 residues. Germline loops: CDR1 MNHEY, CDR2 SVGAGI. The CDR3: CASSAGRGYEQYF. CDR3 nucleotide sequence: TGTGCCAGCAGTGCTGGTAGGGGTTACGAGCAGTACTTC.

This clonotype was counted between two and nine times. The chain couples TRBV3-1 to TRBJ1-1; 10 bases map to TRBD1. The CDR3 loop spans 16 amino acids. J was trimmed by 2 bases and V by 4 bases; bases with no gene match: 7. CDR1 LGHDT and CDR2 YNNKEL come from the germline V gene (reference sequence). This CDR3 reads CASSPDRGRGNTEAFF. The CDR3, as DNA: TGTGCCAGCAGCCCCGACAGGGGGCGAGGAAACACTGAAGCTTTCTTT.

This clonotype has a count of ten or more. This chain joins TRBV10-3 and TRBJ2-7; D remains unclear. The CDR3 runs to 13 residues. The germline gives CDR1 ENHRY, CDR2 SYGVKD. Trimming left V 1 base short and J 5 bases short, with 9 bases between. Here the CDR3 DNA reads TGTGCCATCAGTGAGTACCATATGGACGAGCAGTACTTC. It specifies CAISEYHMDEQYF.

This chain's CDR3 is CASSRTRDRGGYTF. In nucleotides, the CDR3 is TGTGCCAGCAGCCGGACCCGGGACAGGGGAGGCTACACCTTC. The gene calls are TRBV6-5 and TRBJ1-2; 10 nucleotides align to TRBD1. The V gene end was trimmed by 6 bases and the J gene end by 8 bases; junction bases not matched to a gene: 9. CDR3 size: 14 residues. Germline V gene sequence: CDR1 MNHEY, CDR2 SVGAGI.

This clonotype was counted a few times. The J gene is TRBJ1-5, the V gene TRBV12-3 or TRBV12-4; D is unresolved. The CDR3 extends over 15 amino acids. The ends were cut back, 1 base at V and 5 bases at J, with 12 bases in the middle. The CDR3 spells CASSLGQAGHQPQHF. Written as DNA, the CDR3 is TGTGCCAGCAGTTTAGGGCAGGCCGGGCATCAGCCCCAGCATTTT.

The CDR3 sequence is CASSLDSRTGATQYF. The CDR3 nucleotides are TGTGCCAGCAGCTTAGATTCCCGGACAGGGGCGACCCAGTACTTC. The chain is built from TRBV7-2 and TRBJ2-7, with TRBD1 matching 9 bases. The DNA end is a closer match to TRBJ2-5, so the J assignment may be wrong. This CDR3 has 15 amino acids. The germline V gene has CDR1 SGHTA and CDR2 FQGNSA.

The chain joins TRBV7-2 to TRBJ2-3, with no clear D. The CDR3 consists of 11 residues. Trimming stripped 5 bases from V and 10 bases from J, with 10 bases between. In germline, CDR1 is SGHTA, CDR2 FQGNSA. CDR3 residues: CASSPQGPQYF. The DNA for the CDR3 is TGTGCCAGCAGCCCCCAAGGTCCGCAGTATTTT.